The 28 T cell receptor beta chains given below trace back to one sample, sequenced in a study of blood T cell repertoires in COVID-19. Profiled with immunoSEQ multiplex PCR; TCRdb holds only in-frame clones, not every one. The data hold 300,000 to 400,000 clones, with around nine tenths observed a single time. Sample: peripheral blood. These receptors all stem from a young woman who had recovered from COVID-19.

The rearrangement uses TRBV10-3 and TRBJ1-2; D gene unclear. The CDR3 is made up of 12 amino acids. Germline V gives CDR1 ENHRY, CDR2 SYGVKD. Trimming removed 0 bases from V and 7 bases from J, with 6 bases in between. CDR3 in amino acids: CAISESGFGYTF. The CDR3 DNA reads TGTGCCATCAGTGAGTCCGGTTTTGGCTACACCTTC.

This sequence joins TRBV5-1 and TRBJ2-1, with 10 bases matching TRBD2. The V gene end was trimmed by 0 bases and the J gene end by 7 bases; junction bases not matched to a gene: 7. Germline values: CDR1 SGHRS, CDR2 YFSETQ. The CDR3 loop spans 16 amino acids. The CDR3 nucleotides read TGCGCCAGCAGCTTGGTGAGCGGGAGGGGACCTAATGAGCAGTTCTTC. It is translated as CASSLVSGRGPNEQFF. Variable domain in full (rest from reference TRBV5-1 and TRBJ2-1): KAGVTQTPRYLIKTRGQQVTLSCSPISGHRSVSWYQQTPGQGLQFLFEYFSETQRNKGNFPGRFSGRQFSNSRSEMNVSTLELGDSALYLCASSLVSGRGPNEQFFGPGTRLTVL.

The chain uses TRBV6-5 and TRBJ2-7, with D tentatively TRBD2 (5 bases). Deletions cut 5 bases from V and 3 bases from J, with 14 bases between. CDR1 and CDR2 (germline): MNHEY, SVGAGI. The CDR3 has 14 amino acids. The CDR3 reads CASSPVGEGYEQYV. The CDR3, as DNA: TGTGCCAGCAGTCCAGTAGGCGAGGGCTACGAGCAGTACGTC.

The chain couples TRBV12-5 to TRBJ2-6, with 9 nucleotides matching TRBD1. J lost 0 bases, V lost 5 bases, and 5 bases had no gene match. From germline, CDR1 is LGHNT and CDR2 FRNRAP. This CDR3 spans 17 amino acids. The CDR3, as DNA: TGTGCTAGTGGTAAGGGACAGGGCAACTCTGGGGCCAACGTCCTGACTTTC. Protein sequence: CASGKGQGNSGANVLTF.

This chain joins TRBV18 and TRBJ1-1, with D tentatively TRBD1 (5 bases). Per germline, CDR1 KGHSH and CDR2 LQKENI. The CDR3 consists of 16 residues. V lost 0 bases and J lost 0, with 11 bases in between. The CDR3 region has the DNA TGTGCCAGCTCACCACCGGGCGGCAGGGTGAACACTGAAGCTTTCTTT. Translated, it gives CASSPPGGRVNTEAFF.

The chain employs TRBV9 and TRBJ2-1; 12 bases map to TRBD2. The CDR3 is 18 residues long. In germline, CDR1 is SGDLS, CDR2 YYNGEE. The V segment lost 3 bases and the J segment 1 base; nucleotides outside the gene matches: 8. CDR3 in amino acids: CASSDSRLAGVSYNEQFF. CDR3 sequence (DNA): TGTGCCAGCAGCGATTCCCGACTAGCGGGAGTTTCCTACAATGAGCAGTTCTTC. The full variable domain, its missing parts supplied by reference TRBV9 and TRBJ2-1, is DSGVTQTPKHLITATGQRVTLRCSPRSGDLSVYWYQQSLDQGLQFLIQYYNGEERAKGNILERFSAQQFPDLHSELNLSSLELGDSALYFCASSDSRLAGVSYNEQFFGPGTRLTVL.

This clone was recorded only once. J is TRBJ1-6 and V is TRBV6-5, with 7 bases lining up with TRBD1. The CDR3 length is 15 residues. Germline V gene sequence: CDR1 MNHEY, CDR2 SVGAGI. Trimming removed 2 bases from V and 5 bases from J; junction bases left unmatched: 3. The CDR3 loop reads CASSYGDRNNSPLHF. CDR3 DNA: TGTGCCAGCAGTTACGGGGACAGAAATAATTCACCCCTCCACTTT.

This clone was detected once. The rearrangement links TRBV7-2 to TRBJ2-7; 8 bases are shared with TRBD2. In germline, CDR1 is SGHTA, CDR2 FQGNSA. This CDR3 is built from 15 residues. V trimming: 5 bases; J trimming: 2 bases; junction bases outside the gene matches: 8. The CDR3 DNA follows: TGTGCCAGCAGCCCAAGGTCCGGGGGGGCCTACGAGCAGTACGTC. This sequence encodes CASSPRSGGAYEQYV.

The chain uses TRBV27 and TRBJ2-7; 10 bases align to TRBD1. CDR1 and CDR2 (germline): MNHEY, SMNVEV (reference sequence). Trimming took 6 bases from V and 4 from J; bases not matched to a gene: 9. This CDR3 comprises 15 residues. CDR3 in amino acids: CASRRTGQGVYEQYV. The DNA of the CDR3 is TGTGCCAGCAGACGTACCGGACAGGGGGTGTACGAGCAGTACGTC.

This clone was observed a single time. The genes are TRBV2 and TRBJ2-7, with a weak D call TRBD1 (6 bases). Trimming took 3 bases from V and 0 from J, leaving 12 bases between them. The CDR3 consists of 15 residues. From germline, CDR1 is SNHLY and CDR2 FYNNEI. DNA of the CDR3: TGTGCCAGCAGTGAGGGGGACACCCGCTCCTACGAGCAGTACGTC. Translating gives CASSEGDTRSYEQYV.

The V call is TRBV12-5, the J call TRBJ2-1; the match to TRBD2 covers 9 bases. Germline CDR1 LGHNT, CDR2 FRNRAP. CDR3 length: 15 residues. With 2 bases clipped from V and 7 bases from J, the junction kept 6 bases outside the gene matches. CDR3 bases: TGTGCTAGTGGTTTGATACCTACTAGCGGGAATGAGCAGTTCTTC. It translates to CASGLIPTSGNEQFF.

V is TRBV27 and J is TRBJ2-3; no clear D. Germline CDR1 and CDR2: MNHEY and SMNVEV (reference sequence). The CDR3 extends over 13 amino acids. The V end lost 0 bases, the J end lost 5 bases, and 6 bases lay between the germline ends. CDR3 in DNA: TGTGCCAGCAGTTTATCACAGAGAGATACGCAGTATTTT. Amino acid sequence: CASSLSQRDTQYF.

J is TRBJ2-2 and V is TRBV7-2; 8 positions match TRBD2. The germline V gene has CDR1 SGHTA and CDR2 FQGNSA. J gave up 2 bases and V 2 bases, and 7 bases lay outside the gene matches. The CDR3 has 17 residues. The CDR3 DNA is TGTGCCAGCAGCTTACGGGTAGTAGCGGGAAACACCGGGGAGCTGTTTTTT. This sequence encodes CASSLRVVAGNTGELFF.

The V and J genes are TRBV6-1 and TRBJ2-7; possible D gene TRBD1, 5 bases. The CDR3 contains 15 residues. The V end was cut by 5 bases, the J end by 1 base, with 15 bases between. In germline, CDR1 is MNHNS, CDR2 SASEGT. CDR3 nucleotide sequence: TGTGCCAGCAGTTGGGGCGGACCCACGTCCTACGAGCAGTACGTC. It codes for CASSWGGPTSYEQYV.

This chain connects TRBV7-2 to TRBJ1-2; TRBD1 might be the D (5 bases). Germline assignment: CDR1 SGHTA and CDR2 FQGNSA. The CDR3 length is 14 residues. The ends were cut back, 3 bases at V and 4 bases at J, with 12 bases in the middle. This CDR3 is CASSFFRDPYGYTF. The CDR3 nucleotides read TGTGCCAGCAGCTTTTTCAGGGATCCCTATGGCTACACCTTC.

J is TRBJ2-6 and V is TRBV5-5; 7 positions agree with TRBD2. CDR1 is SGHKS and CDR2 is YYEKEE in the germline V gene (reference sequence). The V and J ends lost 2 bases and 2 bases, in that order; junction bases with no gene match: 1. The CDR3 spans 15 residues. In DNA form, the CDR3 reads TGTGCCAGCAGCTTTGGGGGGGCTGGGGCCAACGTCCTGACTTTC. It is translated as CASSFGGAGANVLTF.

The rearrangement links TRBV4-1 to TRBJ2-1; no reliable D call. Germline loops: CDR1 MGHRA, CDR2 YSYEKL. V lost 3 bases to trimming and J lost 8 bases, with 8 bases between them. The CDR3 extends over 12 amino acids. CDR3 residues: CASSQERYEQFF. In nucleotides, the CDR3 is TGCGCCAGCAGCCAGGAGAGGTATGAGCAGTTCTTC.

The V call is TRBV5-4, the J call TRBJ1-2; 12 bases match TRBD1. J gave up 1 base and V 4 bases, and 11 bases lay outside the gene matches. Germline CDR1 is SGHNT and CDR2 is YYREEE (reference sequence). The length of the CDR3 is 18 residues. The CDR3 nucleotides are TGTGCCAGCAGCCGGCCGGGACAGGGGGCTACGCTTAACTATGGCTACACCTTC. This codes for CASSRPGQGATLNYGYTF.

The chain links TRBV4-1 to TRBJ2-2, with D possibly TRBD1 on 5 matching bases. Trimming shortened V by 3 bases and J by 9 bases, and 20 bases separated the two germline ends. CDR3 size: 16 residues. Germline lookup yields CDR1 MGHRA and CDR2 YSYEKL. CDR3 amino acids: CASSQGQQTVRRELFF. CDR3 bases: TGCGCCAGCAGCCAGGGGCAGCAAACGGTACGGAGGGAGCTGTTTTTT.

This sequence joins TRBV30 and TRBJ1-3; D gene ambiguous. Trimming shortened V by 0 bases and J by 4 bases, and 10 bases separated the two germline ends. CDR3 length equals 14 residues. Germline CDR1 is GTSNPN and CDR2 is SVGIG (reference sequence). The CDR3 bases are TGTGCCTGGAGTGTAGATGGGAGGGGAAACACCATATATTTT. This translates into CAWSVDGRGNTIYF.

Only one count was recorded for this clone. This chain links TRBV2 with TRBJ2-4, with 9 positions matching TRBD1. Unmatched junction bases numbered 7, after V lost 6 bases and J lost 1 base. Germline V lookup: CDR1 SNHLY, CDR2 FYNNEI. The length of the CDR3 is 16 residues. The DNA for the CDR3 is TGTGCCAGCAGGGGACAGGGCTCGCGGGCCAAAAACATTCAGTACTTC. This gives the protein CASRGQGSRAKNIQYF.

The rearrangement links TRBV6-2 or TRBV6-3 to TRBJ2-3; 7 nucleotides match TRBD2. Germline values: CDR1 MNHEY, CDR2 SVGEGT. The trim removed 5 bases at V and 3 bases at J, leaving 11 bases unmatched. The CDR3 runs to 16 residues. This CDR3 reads CASSPLLAGATDTQYF. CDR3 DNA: TGTGCCAGCAGTCCGCTCTTGGCGGGAGCAACAGATACGCAGTATTTT.

The CDR3 sequence: CASSGQGARETQYF. The CDR3 DNA reads TGTGCCAGCAGCGGACAGGGGGCGCGGGAGACCCAGTACTTC. The V call is TRBV9, the J call TRBJ2-5; TRBD1 matches 10 bases. The V gene end was trimmed by 3 bases and the J gene end by 5 bases; junction bases not matched to a gene: 4. The CDR3 has 14 residues. The V gene's germline CDR1 is SGDLS and CDR2 YYNGEE.

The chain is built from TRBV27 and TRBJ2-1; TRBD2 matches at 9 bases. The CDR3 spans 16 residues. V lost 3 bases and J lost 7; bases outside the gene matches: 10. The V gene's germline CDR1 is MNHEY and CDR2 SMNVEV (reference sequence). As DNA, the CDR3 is TGTGCCAGCAGTTTCAGGCGGGAGGGCCGGGGGAATGAGCAGTTCTTC. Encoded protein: CASSFRREGRGNEQFF.

The CDR3 coding sequence is TGTGCCAGTAGGCGGGACAGTCTCGCCTATAATTCACCCCTCCACTTT. Translated: CASRRDSLAYNSPLHF. The rearrangement uses TRBV19 and TRBJ1-6; 7 positions agree with TRBD1. The CDR3 covers 16 residues. CDR1 and CDR2 (germline): LNHDA, SQIVND (reference sequence). V shed 6 bases and J 2 bases; nucleotides not matched to a gene: 7.

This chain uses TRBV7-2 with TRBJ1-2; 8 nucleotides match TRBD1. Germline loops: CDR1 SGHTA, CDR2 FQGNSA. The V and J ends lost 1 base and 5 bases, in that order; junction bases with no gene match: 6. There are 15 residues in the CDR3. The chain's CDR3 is CASSLDVGTGYGYTF. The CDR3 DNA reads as TGTGCCAGCAGCTTAGATGTAGGGACAGGATATGGCTACACCTTC.

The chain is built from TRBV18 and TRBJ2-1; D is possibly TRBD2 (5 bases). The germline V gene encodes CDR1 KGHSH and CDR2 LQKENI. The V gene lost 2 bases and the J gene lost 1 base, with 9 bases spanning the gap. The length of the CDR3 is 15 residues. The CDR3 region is CASSPSGLSYNEQFF. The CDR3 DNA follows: TGTGCCAGCTCACCATCCGGACTGTCCTACAATGAGCAGTTCTTC.

The CDR3 nucleotides read TGTGCCAGCAGCACTCCAAAGGATACGCAGTATTTT. Its translation is CASSTPKDTQYF. The V and J genes are TRBV6-2 or TRBV6-3 and TRBJ2-3; D not certain. The germline V and J ends were trimmed by 6 bases and 6 bases, with 10 bases remaining between them. This CDR3 spans 12 amino acids. Germline CDR1 reads MNHEY; CDR2 reads SVGEGT.